The clone carrying this T cell receptor (beta chain) showed up just once. Its antigen is not identified. The germline CDR1 and CDR2 sequences are GTSNPN and SVGIG (reference sequence). The V gene lost 1 base and the J gene lost 3 bases, with 8 bases spanning the gap. This CDR3 has 13 amino acids. This sample is drawn from a study of T-cell reconstitution after alpha-beta-depleted transplantation in children. The study's findings and limits: Hyperexpanded clones declined; after one year, newly produced T cells mostly supplied diversity. The high TCRbeta diversity at day 60 in some patients came from surviving recipient T cells and thymic progenitors. Several hundred rapidly expanded clones from non-depleted graft cells reportedly supplied alpha-beta T cells about two months post-transplant.

Preparing the TCRbeta library involved the use of unique molecular identifiers. Using its own MiXCR run on the PCR reads, TCRdb lists one record per CDR3 protein. The data contain some 220,000 distinct CDR3 sequences, about a tenth of them singletons. This receptor was obtained from a child under three years old with acute myeloid leukemia, due to receive a stem cell transplant. Sample: PBMCs, taken before TCRalphabeta/CD19-depleted stem cell transplant. This chain joins TRBV30 and TRBJ2-3; D is possibly TRBD2 (5 bases). DNA for the CDR3: TGTGCCTGGAGTGCTGGGGAGACAGATACGCAGTATTTT. Its protein product is CAWSAGETDTQYF.